This TCR beta chain was sequenced for a study of OX40 agonist ivuxolimab in advanced cancers. Turning to the study itself: Cohort: approximately 83% men, mean age approximately 60, aged about 20 to 90. Around 40% of patients had received prior checkpoint inhibitor therapy. Regarding the study as a whole: Among the lowest peripheral clonal expansion occurred in 0.1-3.0 mg/kg partial responders.

Data came from immunoSEQ multiplex PCR; TCRdb stores just in-frame clones and leaves some out. The table includes 53,000 or so clones, 84% detected once. A note on this clone: What it recognizes is unknown.

V shed 4 bases, J shed 4 bases, and the junction held 10 bases outside the gene matches. CDR1 is GTSNPN and CDR2 is SVGIG in the germline V gene (reference sequence). The CDR3 covers 17 residues. The chain recombines TRBV30 with TRBJ2-1, with 13 bases identical to TRBD2. The source is an adult with an advanced solid tumor such as melanoma, head and neck, liver or kidney cancer. Sample: CD4+ or CD8+ T cells sorted from blood, taken in a trial of the OX40 agonist ivuxolimab. Here the CDR3 reads CAWTPGTSGILYNEQFF. CDR3 DNA sequence: TGTGCCTGGACCCCCGGGACTAGCGGGATTCTATACAATGAGCAGTTCTTC.